The 21 T cell receptor beta chains reported below all come from one sample, sequenced in a study of glioma-infiltrating T cells after dendritic cell vaccination. Time point noted: after dendritic cell vaccination, including at tumor progression/relapse. Here immunoSEQ multiplex PCR was the method, and the copy in TCRdb shows in-frame clones only, minus some. There are approximately 50,000 clones in the sample; approximately 91% occur only once, and 5% to 6.5% lies in the top ten. The sequenced sample was blood, obtained after dendritic cell vaccination. All receptors derive from a human donor with glioblastoma.

The V and J genes are TRBV5-5 and TRBJ2-1; TRBD2 is a possible D gene (6 bases). Trimming stripped 0 bases from V and 4 bases from J, with 14 bases between. CDR3 size: 16 residues. Germline V gene lookup returns CDR1 SGHKS and CDR2 YYEKEE (reference sequence). The DNA of the CDR3 is TGTGCCAGCAGCTTGGAGAGGCTAGCGAGTTACAATGAGCAGTTCTTC. Protein: CASSLERLASYNEQFF.

The J gene is TRBJ1-1, the V gene TRBV28; TRBD1 agrees at 8 bases. This CDR3 is 16 amino acids long. Per germline, CDR1 MDHEN and CDR2 SYDVKM. V lost 1 base to trimming and J lost 12 bases; unmatched junction nucleotides: 16. The CDR3 nucleotides read TGTGCCAGCAGTTTATATCGTACAGGGGGTAGTTTGGAACCTTTCTTT. This gives the protein CASSLYRTGGSLEPFF.

The V call is TRBV9, the J call TRBJ2-2, with a tentative D call TRBD2 (5 bases). The V end was cut by 0 bases, the J end by 2 bases, with 11 bases between. This CDR3 spans 16 amino acids. Germline lookup yields CDR1 SGDLS and CDR2 YYNGEE. CDR3 region: CASSVAGGLNTGELFF. CDR3 bases: TGTGCCAGCAGCGTAGCTGGAGGTCTAAACACCGGGGAGCTGTTTTTT. The variable domain in full, with the rest retrieved from reference TRBV9 and TRBJ2-2, is DSGVTQTPKHLITATGQRVTLRCSPRSGDLSVYWYQQSLDQGLQFLIQYYNGEERAKGNILERFSAQQFPDLHSELNLSSLELGDSALYFCASSVAGGLNTGELFFGEGSRLTVL.

The V and J genes are TRBV11-2 and TRBJ2-5, with D possibly being TRBD1 (5 bases). V was shortened by 6 bases and J by 2 bases, with 13 bases between the two germline ends. CDR1 and CDR2 from the germline V gene are SGHAT and FQNNGV. This CDR3 comprises 14 residues. CDR3 nucleotide sequence: TGTGCCAGCAGGAGAACAGGAGCACAAGAGACCCAGTACTTC. Protein sequence: CASRRTGAQETQYF. Full variable domain (outside the CDR3, taken from reference TRBV11-2 and TRBJ2-5): EAGVAQSPRYKIIEKRQSVAFWCNPISGHATLYWYQQILGQGPKLLIQFQNNGVVDDSQLPKDRFSAERLKGVDSTLKIQPAKLEDSAVYLCASRRTGAQETQYFGPGTRLLVL.

Relative to its sample, this clone is large. J is TRBJ2-1 and V is TRBV27, with D tentatively TRBD2 (6 bases). Trimming took off 1 base at V and 7 bases at J, with 26 bases between the two ends. Per germline, CDR1 MNHEY and CDR2 SMNVEV (reference sequence). The CDR3 has 19 residues. The CDR3 DNA sequence: TGTGCCAGCAGTTTATTCCCCCCTAGCGCGGGCCCGGGTGGGAATGAGCAGTTCTTC. Its protein is CASSLFPPSAGPGGNEQFF.

The V gene is TRBV10-3, the J gene TRBJ1-4; 9 positions match TRBD1. Germline V gene data show CDR1 as ENHRY and CDR2 as SYGVKD. The CDR3 is 15 residues long. Trimming at V came to 6 bases and at J to 4 bases, leaving 6 bases not matched to a gene. The CDR3 DNA reads TGTGCCATCAGGGCCACAGGGGGCGATAATGAAAAACTGTTTTTT. Protein sequence: CAIRATGGDNEKLFF.

V gene TRBV4-2 combines with J gene TRBJ2-7; 7 positions agree with TRBD2. The germline V gene has CDR1 LGHNA and CDR2 YNFKEQ. CDR3 length: 15 residues. The V gene end was trimmed by 3 bases and the J gene end by 1 base; junction bases not matched to a gene: 6. This chain's CDR3 is CASSQGGGTSYEQYF. The CDR3 nucleotides are TGTGCCAGCAGCCAGGGGGGAGGGACTTCCTACGAGCAGTACTTC.

The chain carries TRBV28 and TRBJ1-2; a weak D match, TRBD1 (6 bases). Deletions cut 8 bases from V and 8 bases from J, with 9 bases between. CDR3 length: 10 amino acids. The germline V gene has CDR1 MDHEN and CDR2 SYDVKM. Here the CDR3 DNA reads TGTGCCAGCCGGGACATAGGCTACACCTTC. Encoded protein: CASRDIGYTF.

The J gene is TRBJ2-1, the V gene TRBV5-1; 8 nucleotides match TRBD2. The V segment lost 5 bases and the J segment 5 bases; nucleotides outside the gene matches: 12. This CDR3 comprises 16 residues. Germline V gene sequence: CDR1 SGHRS, CDR2 YFSETQ. CDR3 sequence reads: CASSLGSLAGHNEQFF. For the CDR3, the DNA is TGCGCCAGCAGTCTAGGGAGCCTAGCGGGTCACAATGAGCAGTTCTTC.

This chain uses TRBV28 with TRBJ2-2; TRBD2 agrees at 10 bases. Germline loops: CDR1 MDHEN, CDR2 SYDVKM. The V gene end was trimmed by 6 bases and the J gene end by 9 bases; junction bases not matched to a gene: 13. The CDR3 consists of 16 residues. The CDR3 coding sequence is TGTGCCAGCAGCCCACCTCTACTAGCGGGAATCCGGGAGCTGTTTTTT. Amino acids: CASSPPLLAGIRELFF.

The chain uses TRBV28 and TRBJ2-5; D unclear. V lost 3 bases and J 7 bases, leaving 6 bases between the germline ends. Germline V gives CDR1 MDHEN, CDR2 SYDVKM. The CDR3 is 11 residues long. CDR3: CASSFRWTQYF. As DNA, the CDR3 is TGTGCCAGCAGTTTTCGTTGGACCCAGTACTTC.

The chain uses TRBV7-9 and TRBJ2-1; 13 nucleotides match TRBD2. V lost 4 bases, J lost 4 bases, and 4 bases stayed unmatched. The germline CDR1 and CDR2 sequences are SEHNR and FQNEAQ (reference sequence). This CDR3 region has 16 residues. This CDR3 is CASSSGTSGIYNEQFF. The DNA for the CDR3 is TGTGCCAGCAGCTCGGGGACTAGCGGGATTTACAATGAGCAGTTCTTC.

The sample holds a few counts of this clone. Other DNA sequences from this sample encode an identical CDR3 as well. The chain recombines TRBV6-5 with TRBJ1-2; the match to TRBD1 covers 7 bases. J was trimmed by 8 bases and V by 6 bases; bases with no gene match: 6. This CDR3 comprises 12 residues. The germline V gene has CDR1 MNHEY and CDR2 SVGAGI. CDR3 nucleotides: TGTGCCAGCAGGGGACAGTCTCGAGGCTACACCTTC. Encoded protein: CASRGQSRGYTF.

This rearrangement joins TRBV7-2 to TRBJ2-7; 13 positions agree with TRBD2. Germline V lookup: CDR1 SGHTA, CDR2 FQGNSA. CDR3 length: 15 residues. V shed 0 bases, J shed 6 bases, and the junction held 2 bases outside the gene matches. The CDR3 DNA sequence: TGTGCCAGCAGCTTAGCGGGACTAGCGGGAAGCGAGCAGTACTTC. Its protein is CASSLAGLAGSEQYF.

This chain uses TRBV5-5 with TRBJ1-2, with 7 nucleotides matching TRBD1. The J segment lost 6 bases and the V segment lost 4 bases, leaving 9 bases of the junction unmatched. This CDR3 is built from 14 residues. Germline V CDR1 and CDR2: SGHKS, YYEKEE (reference sequence). The CDR3 protein is CASSGVDRRNGYTF. Here the CDR3 DNA reads TGTGCCAGCAGCGGGGTGGACAGGCGGAATGGCTACACCTTC.

The chain carries TRBV15 and TRBJ2-7, with 9 bases lining up with TRBD2. J was trimmed by 7 bases and V by 2 bases; bases with no gene match: 9. CDR1 and CDR2 from the germline V gene are LNHNV and YYDKDF (reference sequence). The CDR3 has 15 residues. As DNA, the CDR3 is TGTGCCACCAGCAGACGCCTAGCGGGAATTGGGGAGCAGTACTTC. Amino acid sequence: CATSRRLAGIGEQYF.

V and J are TRBV5-1 and TRBJ2-3, with 7 nucleotides matching TRBD1. The CDR3 runs 18 residues. V gave up 4 bases and J gave up 2 bases; unmatched junction bases: 16. Germline lookup yields CDR1 SGHRS and CDR2 YFSETQ. The CDR3 reads CASSLLPGTDYNTDTQYF. CDR3 bases: TGCGCCAGCAGCCTTCTCCCCGGGACAGACTATAACACAGATACGCAGTATTTT.

The chain has TRBV19 and TRBJ2-2; D possibly corresponds to TRBD1 (6 bases). V lost 1 base and J 4 bases, leaving 16 bases between the germline ends. Germline values: CDR1 LNHDA, CDR2 SQIVND (reference sequence). The CDR3 is 17 residues long. As DNA, the CDR3 is TGTGCCAGTAGTATAGGTTCGGCAGGGGTCGGCACCGGGGAGCTGTTTTTT. This sequence encodes CASSIGSAGVGTGELFF.

Concerning this clone itself: In the same sample, other DNA sequences code for this CDR3. CDR3 DNA: TGTGCCAGCAGCCTAGTTGGGGAGACCAATCAGCCCCAGCATTTT. Amino acids: CASSLVGETNQPQHF. The rearrangement links TRBV7-2 to TRBJ1-5; D gene ambiguous. The CDR3 covers 15 residues. CDR1 is SGHTA, CDR2 FQGNSA, per germline. Trimming removed 5 bases at V and 3 bases at J, with 14 bases between.

This chain joins TRBV5-1 and TRBJ1-2; D is ambiguous. V gave up 0 bases and J gave up 7 bases, with 19 bases separating them. The CDR3 has 16 amino acids. Germline loops: CDR1 SGHRS, CDR2 YFSETQ. The CDR3 region is CASSLDSAGSRSGYTF. The CDR3 bases are TGCGCCAGCAGCTTGGATAGTGCTGGGAGTCGGAGTGGCTACACCTTC.

The chain carries TRBV28 and TRBJ1-3; 8 bases line up with TRBD1. The germline gives CDR1 MDHEN, CDR2 SYDVKM. Losses at the gene ends were 8 bases for V and 3 bases for J; bases not matched to a gene: 3. The CDR3 sequence is 13 residues long. CDR3 loop: CASQGAGGNTIYF. The CDR3 DNA reads TGTGCCAGCCAGGGGGCAGGTGGAAACACCATATATTTT. Full variable domain (remainder filled in from reference TRBV28 and TRBJ1-3): DVKVTQSSRYLVKRTGEKVFLECVQDMDHENMFWYRQDPGLGLRLIYFSYDVKMKEKGDIPEGYSVSREKKERFSLILESASTNQTSMYLCASQGAGGNTIYFGEGSWLTVV.